This T cell receptor beta chain was sequenced during a study of shared clonotypes between healthy human individuals. Study-wide context: There were three CD4 naive, three CD4 memory, two CD8 naive and one CD8 memory plates per donor. Whole-study findings and limits: It was the non-shared clonotypes that had lower generation probabilities than clonotypes shared by all four donors.

Germline V gives CDR1 LGHNT, CDR2 FRNRAP. Trimming removed 4 bases from V and 7 bases from J, with 10 bases in between. CDR3 length equals 12 residues. Notes on this clone: The antigen is unknown.

Original analysis: Junction-only sequences produced by ImmunoSEQ had no quality scores, so filtering differed. Sequencing used immunoSEQ multiplex PCR; TCRdb keeps in-frame clones, though not all of them. That table gives V, J and clone size, and the DNA gave D and trimming. The table includes some 2.3 million clones, just over 90% detected once. Healthy HIV-negative adults without recent acute infections or vaccinations served as donors. This TCR was sampled from a man between 18 and 29 years old in good health. Some clones in this sample may be carry-over from other donors' samples. The sequenced sample was naive CD4+ T cells from PBMCs. Regarding subset: CD45RA+ positively selected. The V gene is TRBV12-5, the J gene TRBJ1-2; D might be TRBD1 (5 bases). The CDR3 coding sequence is TGTGCTAGTGGTTCCCTCGGGGGTGGCTACACCTTC. This translates into CASGSLGGGYTF.